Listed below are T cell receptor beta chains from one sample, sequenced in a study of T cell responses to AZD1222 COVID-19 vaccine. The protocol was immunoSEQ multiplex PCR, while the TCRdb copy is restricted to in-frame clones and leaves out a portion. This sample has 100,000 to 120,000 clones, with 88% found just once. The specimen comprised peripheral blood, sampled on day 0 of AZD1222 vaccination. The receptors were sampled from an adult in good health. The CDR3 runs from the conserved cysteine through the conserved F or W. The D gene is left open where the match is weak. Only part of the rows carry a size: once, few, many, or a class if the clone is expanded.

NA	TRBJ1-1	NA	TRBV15	CATNNRYTEAFF	TGTGCCACCAACAACAGGTACACTGAAGCTTTCTTT
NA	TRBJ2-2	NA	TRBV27	CACGPFGTGELFF	TGTGCCTGTGGCCCGTTCGGGACCGGGGAGCTGTTTTTT
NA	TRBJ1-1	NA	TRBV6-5	CASSYSPGTAFF	TGTGCCAGCAGTTACTCGCCGGGGACAGCTTTCTTT
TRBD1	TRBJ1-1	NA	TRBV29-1	CSVAGTGGTEAFF	TGCAGCGTTGCCGGGACAGGGGGGACTGAAGCTTTCTTT
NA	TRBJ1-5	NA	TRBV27	CASSLSPGINQPQHF	TGTGCCAGCAGTTTATCGCCCGGTATCAATCAGCCCCAGCATTTT
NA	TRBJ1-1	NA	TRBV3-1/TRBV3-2	CASSHEGGVGTEAFF	TGTGCCAGCAGCCATGAAGGGGGGGTTGGGACTGAAGCTTTCTTT
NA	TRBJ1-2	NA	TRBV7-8	CASSQELGKSDYGYTF	TGTGCCAGCAGCCAGGAGCTGGGCAAATCGGACTATGGCTACACCTTC
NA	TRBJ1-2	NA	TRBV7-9	CASSPWRGRNYGYTF	TGTGCCAGCAGCCCCTGGCGGGGGCGGAACTATGGCTACACCTTC
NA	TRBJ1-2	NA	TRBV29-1	CSVGGIDYGYTF	TGCAGCGTTGGTGGGATCGACTATGGCTACACCTTC
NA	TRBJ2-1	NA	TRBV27	CASSWYGRRGNEQFF	TGTGCCAGCAGTTGGTACGGGAGAAGAGGGAATGAGCAGTTCTTC
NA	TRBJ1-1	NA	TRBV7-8	CASSLLPGNTEAFF	TGTGCCAGCAGCTTACTGCCGGGGAACACTGAAGCTTTCTTT
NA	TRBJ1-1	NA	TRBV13	CASSFTGNTEAFF	TGTGCCAGCAGTTTTACAGGGAACACTGAAGCTTTCTTT
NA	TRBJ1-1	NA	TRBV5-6	CASSSGREGKNTEAFF	TGTGCCAGCAGCAGCGGTCGTGAGGGAAAGAACACTGAAGCTTTCTTT
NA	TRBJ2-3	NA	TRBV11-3	CASSFMTPDTQYF	TGTGCCAGCAGCTTTATGACCCCAGATACGCAGTATTTT
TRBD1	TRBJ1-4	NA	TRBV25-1	CASSEFGQGREKLFF	TGTGCCAGCAGTGAATTTGGACAGGGTCGCGAAAAACTGTTTTTT
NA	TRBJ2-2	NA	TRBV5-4	CASSWGTNTGELFF	TGTGCCAGCAGCTGGGGAACAAACACCGGGGAGCTGTTTTTT
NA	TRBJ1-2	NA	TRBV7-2	CASSLRGYEAYYGYTF	TGTGCCAGCAGCCTCCGCGGTTACGAGGCTTACTATGGCTACACCTTC
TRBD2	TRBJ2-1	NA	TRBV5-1	CASSLTGGSLREQFF	TGCGCCAGCAGCCTCACGGGCGGGAGTCTTAGGGAGCAGTTCTTC
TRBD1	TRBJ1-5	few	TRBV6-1	CASSERQDRGWQPQHF	TGTGCCAGCAGTGAAAGGCAGGACAGGGGGTGGCAGCCCCAGCATTTT
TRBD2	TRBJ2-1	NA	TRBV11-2	CASLLGTSGSNGQFF	TGTGCCAGCTTACTTGGGACTAGCGGGAGTAATGGGCAGTTCTTC
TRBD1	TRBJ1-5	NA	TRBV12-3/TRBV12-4	CATATGGLQPQHF	TGTGCCACCGCGACAGGGGGACTTCAGCCCCAGCATTTT
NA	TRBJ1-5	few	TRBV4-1	CASTLRAGSNQPQHF	TGCGCCAGCACCCTTAGAGCGGGGAGCAATCAGCCCCAGCATTTT
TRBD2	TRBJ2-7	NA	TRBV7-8	CASSLGTTNYEQYF	TGTGCCAGCAGCTTGGGGACTACTAACTACGAGCAGTACTTC
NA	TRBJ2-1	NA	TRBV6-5	CASSYPGGGNEQFF	TGTGCCAGCAGTTACCCTGGGGGCGGGAATGAGCAGTTCTTC
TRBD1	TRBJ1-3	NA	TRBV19	CASKGAVGNTIYF	TGTGCCAGTAAGGGGGCGGTTGGAAACACCATATATTTT
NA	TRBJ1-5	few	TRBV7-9	CASSPPGNQPQHF	TGTGCCAGCAGCCCTCCGGGAAATCAGCCCCAGCATTTT
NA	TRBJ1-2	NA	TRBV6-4	CASSDSGGAYGYTF	TGTGCCAGCAGTGACTCTGGGGGAGCCTATGGCTACACCTTC
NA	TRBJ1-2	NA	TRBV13	CASRRQSNYGYTF	TGTGCCAGCAGACGTCAATCGAACTATGGCTACACCTTC
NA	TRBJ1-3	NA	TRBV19	CASSILSGNTIYF	TGTGCCAGTAGTATATTATCTGGAAACACCATATATTTT
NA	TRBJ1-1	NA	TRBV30	CAWSDWVNTEAFF	TGTGCCTGGAGTGACTGGGTGAACACTGAAGCTTTCTTT
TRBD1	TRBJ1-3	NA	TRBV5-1	CASRSGTGSGNTIYF	TGCGCCAGCAGATCCGGGACAGGGTCTGGAAACACCATATATTTT
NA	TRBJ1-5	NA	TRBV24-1	CATSDDSQGSQPQHF	TGTGCCACCAGTGATGACTCCCAAGGGAGTCAGCCCCAGCATTTT
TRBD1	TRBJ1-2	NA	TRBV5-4	CASSPGGETNYGYTF	TGTGCCAGCAGCCCAGGGGGGGAGACTAACTATGGCTACACCTTC
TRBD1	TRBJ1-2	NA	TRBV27	CASSEGTGYKDFYGYTF	TGTGCCAGCAGCGAGGGGACAGGGTATAAGGACTTTTATGGCTACACCTTC
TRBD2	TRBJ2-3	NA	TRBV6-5	CASSQRREYDTQYF	TGTGCCAGCAGTCAGCGGCGGGAGTATGATACGCAGTATTTT
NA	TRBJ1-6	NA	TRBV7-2	CASSLAGQTNSPLHF	TGTGCCAGCAGCTTAGCTGGACAGACAAATTCACCCCTCCACTTT
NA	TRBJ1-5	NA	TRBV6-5	CASSYGGSQPQHF	TGTGCCAGCTCCTACGGTGGGAGTCAGCCCCAGCATTTT
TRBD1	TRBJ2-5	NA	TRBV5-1	CASSLSDRGRETQYF	TGCGCCAGCAGCCTTTCAGACAGGGGGCGAGAGACCCAGTACTTC
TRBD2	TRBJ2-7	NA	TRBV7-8	CASSRTSGSIEQYF	TGTGCCAGCAGCCGGACTAGCGGGAGTATTGAGCAGTACTTC
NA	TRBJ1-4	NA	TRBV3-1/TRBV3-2	CASSLSGTTGRELFF	TGTGCCAGCAGTCTCTCCGGGACGACTGGCCGGGAACTGTTTTTT
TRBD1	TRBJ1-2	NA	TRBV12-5	CASGAPGQRDSNWGDYGYTF	TGTGCTAGTGGTGCCCCGGGACAGCGAGACTCCAACTGGGGGGACTATGGCTACACCTTC
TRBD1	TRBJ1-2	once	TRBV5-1	CASSLGTDLNYGYTF	TGCGCCAGCAGCTTAGGGACAGACCTTAACTATGGCTACACCTTC
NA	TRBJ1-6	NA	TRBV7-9	CASSLTGSHNSPLHF	TGTGCCAGCAGCTTGACCGGGAGTCATAATTCACCCCTCCACTTT
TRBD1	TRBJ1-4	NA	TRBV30	CAWSVRDRDNEKLFF	TGTGCCTGGAGTGTCCGGGACAGGGATAATGAAAAACTGTTTTTT